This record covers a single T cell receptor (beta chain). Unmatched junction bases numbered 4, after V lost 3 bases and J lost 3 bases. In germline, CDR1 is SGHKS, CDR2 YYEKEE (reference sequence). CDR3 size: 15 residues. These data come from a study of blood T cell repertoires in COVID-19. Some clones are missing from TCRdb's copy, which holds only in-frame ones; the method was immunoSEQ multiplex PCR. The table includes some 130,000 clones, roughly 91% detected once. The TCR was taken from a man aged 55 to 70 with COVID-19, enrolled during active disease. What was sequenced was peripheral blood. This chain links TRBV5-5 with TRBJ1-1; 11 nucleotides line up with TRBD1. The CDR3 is CASSWGTGGHTEAFF. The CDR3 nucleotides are TGTGCCAGCAGCTGGGGGACAGGGGGGCACACTGAAGCTTTCTTT. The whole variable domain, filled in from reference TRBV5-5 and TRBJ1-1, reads DAGVTQSPTHLIKTRGQQVTLRCSPISGHKSVSWYQQVLGQGPQFIFQYYEKEERGRGNFPDRFSARQFPNYSSELNVNALLLGDSALYLCASSWGTGGHTEAFFGQGTRLTVV.